This T cell receptor (beta chain) appears in the sequencing data of a study of cytomegalovirus exposure and HLA in healthy donors. Study-wide results and caveats: Certain sequence variants were highly shared and formed a cluster, and this cluster was likely a sequencing artifact. Later work showed greater clonal expansion in HLA-associated TCR beta chains than in equally common others.

The V and J ends lost 7 bases and 5 bases respectively, with 14 bases between them. The CDR3 totals 12 residues. Per the germline V gene, CDR1 is SQVTM and CDR2 is ANQGSEA. As for this clone: Its target is not known.

Primers included in the PCR were 60 Vbeta and 13 Jbeta primers. Sequenced by immunoSEQ multiplex PCR; TCRdb stores in-frame clones only, minus some. The data hold 200,000 or so clones, with 75% to 85% observed a single time. The sample comprised PBMCs. The chain joins TRBV29-1 to TRBJ1-1; possible D gene TRBD1, 6 bases. This receptor was obtained from a woman in her late teens or twenties in good health and CMV-seropositive. CDR3 sequence reads: CSASQGGTEAFF. The CDR3, as DNA: TGCAGCGCTTCACAGGGAGGGACTGAAGCTTTCTTT.